This T cell receptor (beta chain) was recorded in a study of CD8+CD57+ T cells in acquired aplastic anemia. With respect to this clonotype: At one end the junction does not follow the germline gene, possibly because of a read error.

Genomic DNA was employed as the template in profiling TCR beta VDJ and CDR3. Using its own MiXCR run on the reads, TCRdb lists one record per CDR3 protein. The table has around 200,000 distinct CDR3 sequences, around half seen once. The TCR sequence derives from a human donor in good health, serving as a control. The sequencing sample was made of sorted CD4+, CD8+, or CD8+CD57+ T cells (not recorded which) from PBMCs.

CDR3 coding DNA: TGTGCCATCAGTGAGGGGGGCTGGGGCTACACCTTC. It yields the protein CAISEGGWGYTF. V and J are TRBV6-5 and TRBJ1-2; D may be TRBD1 (6 bases). The length of the CDR3 is 12 residues. The germline V gene has CDR1 MNHEY and CDR2 SVGAGI.